What follows describes a single T cell receptor beta chain. Its antigen is still unknown. This entry belongs to a study of PD-1 blockade in classical Hodgkin lymphoma. Study-wide points: Healthy donors reportedly exceeded newly diagnosed patients in baseline TCR diversity. Why repertoires differed is undefined; disease activity or prior therapy possibly contributed.

Time point of the sample: newly diagnosed, previously untreated cHL patient sample. PBMCs from patients with newly diagnosed, untreated classical Hodgkin lymphoma served as a comparison group for the relapsed/refractory trial patients. Profiling relied on immunoSEQ multiplex PCR, and the TCRdb table lists in-frame clones only, not all of them. The sample lists tens of thousands of clones; around 90% were seen once. Germline trimming cut 2 bases from V and 6 bases from J; bases unmatched to any gene: 2. The germline CDR1 and CDR2 sequences are SGHAT and FQNNGV. The CDR3 has 13 amino acids. The sample consisted of peripheral blood mononuclear cells (PBMCs). This clonotype was obtained from a human donor with classical Hodgkin lymphoma. The V and J genes are TRBV11-2 and TRBJ2-7; 9 bases map to TRBD2. The CDR3 bases are TGTGCCAGCAGCTTAACAGCGGGAGGCGAGCAGTACGTC. Translated, it gives CASSLTAGGEQYV.